This section outlines one T cell receptor beta chain sequence together with its context. What it binds is not known. Sample treatment: roughly 10-day PBMC culture with coronavirus spike peptide pools or control peptides (ViraFEST assay). The data belong to a study of vaccination and CD4 T cells after COVID-19. Losses at the gene ends were 5 bases for V and 1 base for J; bases not matched to a gene: 11. Per germline, CDR1 DFQATT and CDR2 SNEGSKA (reference sequence). CDR3 length: 17 amino acids. The Oncomine TCR Beta short-read assay was what sequenced the DNA obtained from cultured CD4+ T cells. In TCRdb, the PCR reads were re-called with MiXCR into one record per CDR3 protein. The data show 2,000 to 2,500 distinct CDR3 sequences, 27% seen once.

The sequence was obtained from a human donor who had recovered from COVID-19. The V and J genes are TRBV20-1 and TRBJ2-5, with 12 bases lining up with TRBD1. The material was CD4+ T cells from blood, cultured in vitro, obtained after SARS-CoV-2 vaccination. The DNA for the CDR3 is TGCAGTGCTCAACCGGGACAGGGGGCAAAAGGCCAAGAGACCCAGTACTTC. This translates into CSAQPGQGAKGQETQYF.